These 15 T cell receptor beta chains originate from one sample sequenced in a study of blood T cell repertoires in COVID-19. TCRdb keeps only in-frame clones here, not all; method: immunoSEQ multiplex PCR. The table includes more than 300,000 clones, approximately 90% detected once. Sequencing used PBMCs or T cells enriched from blood (not recorded which). All receptors derive from a woman younger than 35 who had recovered from COVID-19.

This clone came up once. This chain links TRBV18 with TRBJ1-4; 8 nucleotides line up with TRBD1. CDR3 length: 16 amino acids. V shed 4 bases, J shed 1 base, and the junction held 5 bases outside the gene matches. Germline CDR1 reads KGHSH; CDR2 reads LQKENI. The CDR3, as DNA: TGTGCCAGCTCACTCGGACAGGGAGTAACTAATGAAAAACTGTTTTTT. It translates to CASSLGQGVTNEKLFF.

A single count supports this clone. This rearrangement joins TRBV3-1 (or the pseudogene TRBV3-2) to TRBJ2-4, with 9 bases fitting TRBD2. CDR1 and CDR2 from the germline V gene are LGHDT and YNNKEL (reference sequence). V was pared by 4 bases and J by 4 bases, with 2 bases of the junction left unmatched. The CDR3 is 14 residues long. The CDR3 loop reads CASSLSGGKNIQYF. The CDR3 coding sequence is TGTGCCAGCAGCCTGAGCGGGGGGAAAAACATTCAGTACTTC.

The genes are TRBV27 and TRBJ2-7; 7 bases are a match to TRBD1. Germline CDR1 MNHEY, CDR2 SMNVEV (reference sequence). J lost 3 bases, V lost 5 bases, and 7 bases had no gene match. The CDR3 contains 14 residues. DNA of the CDR3: TGTGCCAGCAGTATCCGAGGGACAGACTACGAGCAGTACTTC. This codes for CASSIRGTDYEQYF.

V usage is TRBV4-1 and J usage is TRBJ2-7; TRBD1 is a possible D gene (5 bases). The V gene lost 1 base and the J gene lost 0 bases, with 13 bases spanning the gap. This CDR3 contains 16 residues. The V gene's germline CDR1 is MGHRA and CDR2 YSYEKL. The CDR3 DNA reads TGCGCCAGCAGCCAAGCCAGGCAGGGCGTCTCCTACGAGCAGTACTTC. Protein sequence: CASSQARQGVSYEQYF.

This rearrangement joins TRBV7-6 to TRBJ2-7; 12 nucleotides align to TRBD2. CDR1 and CDR2 (germline): SGHVS, FNYEAQ. The CDR3 length is 16 residues. Trimming cost V 5 bases and J 2 bases; bases outside gene matches: 7. The CDR3 reads CASSRRLAGGPYEQYF. CDR3 coding DNA: TGTGCCAGCAGCAGGAGGCTAGCGGGGGGGCCCTACGAGCAGTACTTC.

This clone has more than one count but fewer than ten. V gene TRBV6-5 combines with J gene TRBJ1-1; no firm D call. This CDR3 has 15 amino acids. The germline CDR1 and CDR2 sequences are MNHEY and SVGAGI. Trimming cost V 5 bases and J 4 bases, with 17 bases left between them. The CDR3 DNA follows: TGTGCCAGCAGTCCCCGACGCGGGAGGGTCACTGAAGCTTTCTTT. Its translation is CASSPRRGRVTEAFF.

The V gene is TRBV28, the J gene TRBJ2-7, with a possible D match to TRBD2 (6 bases). Germline V gives CDR1 MDHEN, CDR2 SYDVKM. The CDR3 totals 16 residues. The V end was cut by 0 bases, the J end by 3 bases, with 15 bases between. In DNA, the CDR3 is TGTGCCAGCAGTTTATGGGGAGGACCTCTAGGCTACGAGCAGTACTTC. It yields the protein CASSLWGGPLGYEQYF.

This sequence joins TRBV3-1 (or the pseudogene TRBV3-2) and TRBJ2-3; 11 nucleotides align to TRBD2. The V gene end was trimmed by 0 bases and the J gene end by 2 bases; junction bases not matched to a gene: 16. There are 21 residues in the CDR3. Germline V gene data show CDR1 as LGHDT and CDR2 as YNNKEL (reference sequence). The CDR3 sequence is CASSQDLWRASGGPLTDTQYF. The DNA for the CDR3 is TGTGCCAGCAGCCAAGATCTCTGGAGGGCTAGCGGGGGGCCCCTCACAGATACGCAGTATTTT.

V is TRBV11-1 and J is TRBJ2-6; D remains unclear. Germline CDR1 SGHAT, CDR2 FQDESV (reference sequence). The CDR3 runs to 15 residues. V was pared by 1 base and J by 4 bases, with 8 bases between. CDR3 residues: CASSLESLGANVLTF. Written as DNA, the CDR3 is TGTGCCAGCAGCTTAGAATCTCTAGGGGCCAACGTCCTGACTTTC.

This sequence joins TRBV10-3 and TRBJ1-1; D might be TRBD1 (5 bases). The germline gives CDR1 ENHRY, CDR2 SYGVKD. The ends were cut back, 0 bases at V and 0 bases at J, with 11 bases in the middle. The CDR3 runs to 16 residues. This chain's CDR3 is CAISESEEGLNTEAFF. The CDR3 coding sequence is TGTGCCATCAGTGAGTCGGAGGAGGGGTTGAACACTGAAGCTTTCTTT.

The chain employs TRBV6-2 or TRBV6-3 and TRBJ1-1; a possible D gene is TRBD1 (6 bases). The CDR3 loop spans 15 amino acids. Trimming pared 0 bases from V and 5 bases from J, leaving 13 bases between. Germline CDR1 reads MNHEY; CDR2 reads SVGEGT. The CDR3 DNA reads TGTGCCAGCAGTTACTCGAGAGGGGGGGGGACTGAAGCTTTCTTT. This encodes CASSYSRGGGTEAFF.

This chain joins TRBV5-6 and TRBJ2-1, with D possibly matching TRBD2 (6 bases). Trimming removed 0 bases at V and 9 bases at J, with 10 bases between. This CDR3 is built from 13 residues. CDR1 SGHDT and CDR2 YYEEEE come from the germline V gene. This chain's CDR3 is CASSLGLVTEQFF. The CDR3 nucleotides are TGTGCCAGCAGCTTGGGACTAGTAACTGAGCAGTTCTTC.

The chain is built from TRBV7-9 and TRBJ1-1; TRBD1 is a possible D gene (6 bases). This CDR3 has 15 residues. V was cut by 0 bases and J by 5 bases, with 13 bases left in between. Germline V gene sequence: CDR1 SEHNR, CDR2 FQNEAQ (reference sequence). The CDR3 is CASSLAGRGMTEAFF. CDR3 DNA sequence: TGTGCCAGCAGCTTAGCGGGCAGGGGTATGACTGAAGCTTTCTTT.

In its sample, this clone was seen once. The V call is TRBV7-9, the J call TRBJ1-6; D is unclear. Trimming took off 1 base at V and 5 bases at J, with 12 bases between the two ends. Per germline, CDR1 SEHNR and CDR2 FQNEAQ (reference sequence). This CDR3 comprises 16 residues. In nucleotides, the CDR3 is TGTGCCAGCAGCTTAGACTTCCCCTCGGATAATTCACCCCTCCACTTT. This translates into CASSLDFPSDNSPLHF.

The CDR3 here is CASSKLVPSYEQYF. CDR3 nucleotide sequence: TGTGCCAGTAGTAAACTAGTCCCCTCCTACGAGCAGTACTTC. The chain combines TRBV19 with TRBJ2-7; a possible D gene is TRBD2 (5 bases). Trimming took off 4 bases at V and 0 bases at J, with 10 bases between the two ends. The CDR3 contains 14 residues. Germline CDR1 and CDR2: LNHDA and SQIVND (reference sequence).